This T cell receptor (beta chain) was identified during a study of blood T cell repertoires in COVID-19. J lost 4 bases, V lost 5 bases, and 8 bases had no gene match. This CDR3 has 16 amino acids. CDR1 is SNHLY, CDR2 FYNNEI, per germline. Libraries were prepared by immunoSEQ multiplex PCR; TCRdb keeps only in-frame clonotypes and omits some of them. This sample yields around 220,000 clones, of which 86% are seen a single time; 10% belongs to the top ten. The rearrangement links TRBV2 to TRBJ2-7; 13 positions agree with TRBD2. This receptor was identified in a woman in her 50s with COVID-19, enrolled during active disease. The sample comprised peripheral blood. CDR3 in amino acids: CASSLPTSGGSYEQYF. In DNA, the CDR3 is TGTGCCAGCAGTTTACCGACTAGCGGGGGGAGTTACGAGCAGTACTTC. The complete variable domain, with remaining parts taken from reference TRBV2 and TRBJ2-7, reads EPEVTQTPSHQVTQMGQEVILRCVPISNHLYFYWYRQILGQKVEFLVSFYNNEISEKSEIFDDQFSVERPDGSNFTLKIRSTKLEDSAMYFCASSLPTSGGSYEQYFGPGTRLTVT.